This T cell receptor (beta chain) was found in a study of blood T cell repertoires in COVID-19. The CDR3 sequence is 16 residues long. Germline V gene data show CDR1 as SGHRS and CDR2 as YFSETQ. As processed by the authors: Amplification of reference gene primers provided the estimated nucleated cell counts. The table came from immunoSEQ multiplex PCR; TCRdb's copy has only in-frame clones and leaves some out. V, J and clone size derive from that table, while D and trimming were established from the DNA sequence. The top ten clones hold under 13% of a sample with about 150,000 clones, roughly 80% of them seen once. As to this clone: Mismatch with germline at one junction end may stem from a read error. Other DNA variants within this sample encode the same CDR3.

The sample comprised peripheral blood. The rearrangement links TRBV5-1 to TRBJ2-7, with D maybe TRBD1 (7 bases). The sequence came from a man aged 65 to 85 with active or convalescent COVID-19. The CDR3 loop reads CASSRGTDGVLNEQYF. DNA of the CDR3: TGCGCTAGCAGCCGGGGGACAGACGGGGTTCTTAACGAGCAGTACTTC.